The sequence of this TCR beta chain was determined in a study of blood T cell repertoires in COVID-19. Study as a whole: Both acute and convalescent COVID-19 samples were obtained from the United States, Italy and Spain. PBMCs, B-cell-depleted T cells, or T cells provided the cDNA or gDNA that made up the material.

Germline assignment: CDR1 SGHDT and CDR2 YYEEEE. V was shortened by 0 bases and J by 5 bases, with 12 bases between the two germline ends. CDR3 length: 15 residues. One Seattle source followed patients from active infection through their disease course. Study processing details: Quantification of nucleated cells was approximated via reference gene primer amplification. Sequencing used immunoSEQ multiplex PCR; TCRdb keeps in-frame clones, though not all of them. The V and J calls and the clone size are those of that table, but D and trimming were determined from the DNA. The sample holds roughly 500,000 clones, approximately 92% seen once.

The V and J genes are TRBV5-6 and TRBJ2-1; D unresolved. This TCR derives from a man younger than 35 with COVID-19, enrolled during active disease. The sequenced sample was peripheral blood. The CDR3: CASSLVGGLDNEQFF. The CDR3 nucleotides are TGTGCCAGCAGCTTGGTTGGTGGGCTCGACAATGAGCAGTTCTTC. Variable domain in full (rest from reference TRBV5-6 and TRBJ2-1): DAGVTQSPTHLIKTRGQQVTLRCSPKSGHDTVSWYQQALGQGPQFIFQYYEEEERQRGNFPDRFSGHQFPNYSSELNVNALLLGDSALYLCASSLVGGLDNEQFFGPGTRLTVL.